Sequencing of this TCR beta chain was carried out in a study of vaccination and CD4 T cells after COVID-19. Sequencing of cultured CD4+ T cell DNA used the Oncomine TCR Beta short-read assay. TCRdb ran MiXCR on the PCR reads and lists one entry per CDR3 protein. The repertoire holds fewer than 20,000 distinct CDR3 sequences, with around 50% as singletons. Treatment in this sample: approximately 9-day PBMC culture with coronavirus spike peptide pools or control peptides (ViraFEST assay). By negative selection, CD4+ T cells were isolated once culture had run for around 10 days. The length of the CDR3 is 13 residues. Per germline, CDR1 MNHNS and CDR2 SASEGT. Trimming took 6 bases from V and 7 from J, leaving 15 bases between them. A note on this clonotype: Its target is unknown.

The clonotype was recovered from a human donor who had recovered from COVID-19. This chain connects TRBV6-1 to TRBJ1-2; D is perhaps TRBD1 (5 bases). The starting material was CD4+ T cells from blood, cultured in vitro, obtained before SARS-CoV-2 vaccination. CDR3 in amino acids: CASRLVGAGGYTF. DNA for the CDR3: TGTGCCAGCAGATTGGTAGGGGCTGGTGGCTACACCTTC.